The text below deals with one T cell receptor beta chain. Its specificity is unknown. Looked up from germline, CDR1 is MDHEN and CDR2 is SYDVKM. Trimming cost V 6 bases and J 4 bases, with 20 bases left between them. The CDR3 covers 16 residues. Caucasian adults living in Nashville, Tennessee, provided all samples. Authors' processing steps: Junction-only sequences produced by ImmunoSEQ had no quality scores, so filtering differed. Produced via immunoSEQ multiplex PCR; TCRdb's table is partial and in-frame only. V and J calls plus clone size are reproduced from that table; the DNA served to infer D and trimming. The data hold 2.3 million or so clones, with about 92% observed a single time. These data belong to a study of shared clonotypes between healthy human individuals. Study-level findings and limits: Memory subsets generally showed smaller estimated richness than naive subsets did.

The sequence was collected from a man aged 18 to 29 in good health. Some clones in this sample may be carry-over from other donors' samples. The chain links TRBV28 to TRBJ2-3; no clear D. Sequencing used naive CD4+ T cells from PBMCs. Subset indicated: CD45RA+ positively selected. This chain's CDR3 is CASSLQVALGPDTQYF. CDR3 in DNA: TGTGCCAGCAGCCTCCAAGTGGCATTAGGGCCAGATACGCAGTATTTT.